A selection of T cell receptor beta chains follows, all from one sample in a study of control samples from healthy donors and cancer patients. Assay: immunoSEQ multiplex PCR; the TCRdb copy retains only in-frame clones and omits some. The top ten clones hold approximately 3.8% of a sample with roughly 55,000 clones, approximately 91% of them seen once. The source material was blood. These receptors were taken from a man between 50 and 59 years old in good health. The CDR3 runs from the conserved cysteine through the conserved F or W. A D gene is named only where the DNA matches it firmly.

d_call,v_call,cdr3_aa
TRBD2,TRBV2,CASSQGLAGGKTDTQYF
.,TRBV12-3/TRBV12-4,CASRPTRGYEQFF
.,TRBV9,CASSVEVSGELFF
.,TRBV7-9,CASSLEAVGALSSYNEQFF
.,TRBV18,CASSLDPDRSYTF
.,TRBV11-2,CASSLGAGTYGYTF
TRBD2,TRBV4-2,CASSQGTSDTGELFF
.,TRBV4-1,CASSQDGGPSSYNSPLHF
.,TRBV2,CASLRAAKNIQYF
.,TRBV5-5,CASSLEGGGVEQYF
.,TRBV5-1,CASSLGSDRIKSPLHF
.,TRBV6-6,CASTFGTEAFF
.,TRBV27,CASSLGAANTEAFF
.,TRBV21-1,CASSKRGGGLGANVLTF
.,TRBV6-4,CASSDSVRPPNEQFF
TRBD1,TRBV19,CASSEGARLNTDTQYF
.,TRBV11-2,CASSLVEFGHYNEQFF
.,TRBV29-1,CSVEAPGTQYF
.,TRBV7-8,CASSLDTRLNTGELFF
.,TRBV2,CASSEGLNPTNEKLFF
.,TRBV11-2,CASSTTLTYSGNTIYF
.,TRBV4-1,CASSQEGLVSNEQFF
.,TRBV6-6,CASTGTGNQPQHF
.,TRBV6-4,CASLHRDCPTTDTQYF
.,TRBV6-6,CASSYYDTSRDGYTF
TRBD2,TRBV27,CASSPRLAGVTDTQYF
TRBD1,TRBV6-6,CASSYQGADYGYTF
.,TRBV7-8,CASSFDQQETQYF
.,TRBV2,CASSDTVIKNIQYF
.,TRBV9,CASSVVGGADEKLFF